This T cell receptor (beta chain) is from a study of T cell repertoires in cytomegalovirus infection. A remark on this clonotype: No antigen is known for it.

TCRdb reanalysed the reads using MiXCR and keeps one entry per CDR3 protein. The table has about 160,000 distinct CDR3 sequences, roughly 21% seen once. Findings of the study overall: The response measured ex vivo was dominated by TCR beta clonotypes (HLA-C-restricted and CMV-specific).

This specimen was CD8+ T cells from cultured PBMCs, taken from culture after CMV antigen stimulation. This TCR came from a human donor in good health (CMV status not recorded). Some clones in this sample may be carry-over from other donors' samples.

CDR3 in DNA: TGTGCCAGCAGCTCGACACTAGCGGGGGTGCTCCAAGAGACCCAGTACTTC. It is translated as CASSSTLAGVLQETQYF. This chain links TRBV7-2 with TRBJ2-5; 11 bases match TRBD2. After removal of 4 bases from V and 1 base from J, the junction contained 8 bases not matched to a gene. This CDR3 contains 17 residues. Per germline, CDR1 SGHTA and CDR2 FQGNSA.